The sequence of this T cell receptor beta chain was determined in a study of blood T cell repertoires in COVID-19. Study context: From the United States, Italy and Spain came samples of acute and convalescent COVID-19. Sources were T cells, B-cell-depleted T cells, or PBMCs; the material itself was cDNA or gDNA.

CDR1 ENHRY and CDR2 SYGVKD come from the germline V gene. Losses at the gene ends were 6 bases for V and 4 bases for J; bases not matched to a gene: 8. The CDR3 is made up of 14 amino acids. In the original analysis: Reference gene primer amplification gave estimated nucleated cell counts. The assay was immunoSEQ multiplex PCR, and TCRdb's table has in-frame clones only and misses some. D and trimming come from the DNA, and the V and J calls and clone size come from that table. The top ten clones hold approximately 4% of a sample with fewer than 70,000 clones, over 75% of them seen once. The chain joins TRBV10-3 to TRBJ1-2; 7 bases fit TRBD1. This TCR was recovered from a human donor in a cohort sampled during active COVID-19. The specimen sequenced was peripheral blood. CDR3 residues: CAIRTGQIVYGYTF. CDR3 DNA sequence: TGTGCCATCAGGACGGGACAGATTGTCTATGGCTACACCTTC.